The rows below give T cell receptor beta chains drawn from one sample of a study of CD8 T cells in Susac syndrome. From the immunoSEQ multiplex PCR reads, TCRdb called clonotypes with MiXCR, one entry per CDR3 protein. The table lists around 130,000 distinct CDR3 sequences, about 94% of them singletons, with 0.25% to 0.3% in the top ten. Material: CD8+ T cells from PBMCs. These receptors all stem from a human donor with Susac syndrome. Both conserved end residues are part of each CDR3. The order of the fields is V gene, D gene, clone size, J gene, CDR3 protein, CDR3 DNA. A D gene is named only where the DNA matches it firmly. Size values are once, few and many counts, or a class for expanded clones, and some rows have none.

TRBV7-9	TRBD1	.	TRBJ1-1	CASSSDRAEAFF	TGTGCCAGCAGCTCAGACAGGGCTGAAGCTTTCTTT
TRBV9	TRBD2	.	TRBJ2-1	CASSVTGGTSYNEQFF	TGTGCCAGCAGCGTTACCGGGGGGACGTCCTACAATGAGCAGTTCTTC
TRBV9	TRBD1	.	TRBJ1-4	CASSHGLDRGTNEKLFF	TGTGCCAGCAGCCACGGTCTGGACAGGGGTACTAATGAAAAACTGTTTTTT
TRBV7-9	.	.	TRBJ1-2	CASSFGADYGYTF	TGTGCCAGCAGCTTCGGGGCAGACTATGGCTACACCTTC
TRBV29-1	TRBD1	.	TRBJ1-4	CSAAPDRGDVKLFF	TGCAGCGCCGCCCCCGACAGGGGAGACGTAAAACTGTTTTTT
TRBV14	.	.	TRBJ1-6	CASSQGGGLYNSPLHF	TGTGCCAGCAGCCAGGGAGGGGGACTCTATAATTCACCCCTCCACTTT
TRBV2	.	.	TRBJ2-7	CARARRSELAIEQYF	TGTGCCAGGGCGCGACGGAGCGAACTAGCAATCGAGCAGTACTTC
TRBV20-1	.	.	TRBJ2-7	CSAIDSLGIYEQYF	TGCAGTGCTATCGACAGCTTGGGGATCTACGAGCAGTACTTC
TRBV20-1	TRBD1	.	TRBJ1-2	CSALSGGEEIGYTF	TGCAGTGCTCTTTCAGGGGGCGAGGAGATTGGCTACACCTTC
TRBV7-9	.	.	TRBJ1-3	CASSTYSGNTIYF	TGTGCCAGCAGCACCTACTCTGGAAACACCATATATTTT
TRBV29-1	.	.	TRBJ2-5	CSGAPGVLETQYF	TGCAGCGGCGCCCCCGGGGTACTGGAGACCCAGTACTTC
TRBV4-1	.	.	TRBJ2-5	CASSQEGTQRETQYF	TGCGCCAGCAGCCAAGAAGGGACCCAAAGGGAGACCCAGTACTTC
TRBV6-4	TRBD2	.	TRBJ2-1	CASSPSGGRFGEQFF	TGTGCCAGCAGTCCTAGCGGGGGGAGATTTGGTGAGCAGTTCTTC
TRBV18	.	.	TRBJ2-7	CASSPPYPGEQYF	TGTGCCAGCTCACCACCCTACCCCGGCGAGCAGTACTTC
TRBV7-9	.	.	TRBJ1-2	CASMDMNYGYTF	TGTGCCAGCATGGACATGAACTATGGCTACACCTTC
TRBV12-3/TRBV12-4	TRBD1	.	TRBJ2-4	CASSLVGQGRNIQYF	TGTGCCAGCAGTTTAGTGGGACAGGGGCGAAACATTCAGTACTTC
TRBV18	TRBD1	.	TRBJ2-4	CASSPPGTDIQYF	TGTGCCAGCTCACCACCAGGGACAGACATTCAGTACTTC
TRBV27	TRBD1	.	TRBJ2-7	CASRGQGGFREQYF	TGTGCCAGCAGGGGACAGGGGGGTTTTCGCGAGCAGTACTTC
TRBV12-3/TRBV12-4	TRBD2	.	TRBJ2-5	CASRGGTSQETQYF	TGTGCCAGCAGGGGGGGGACTAGCCAAGAGACCCAGTACTTC
TRBV1	.	.	TRBJ1-5	CTSSQESDRWGGSNQPQHF	TGCACCAGCAGCCAAGAGAGCGACAGGTGGGGCGGTAGCAATCAGCCCCAGCATTTT
TRBV5-1	TRBD1	.	TRBJ1-1	CASSHRQGMNTEAFF	TGCGCCAGCAGCCACCGACAGGGGATGAACACTGAAGCTTTCTTT
TRBV15	TRBD2	once	TRBJ2-1	CATSRDTSGGLNEQFF	TGTGCCACCAGCAGGGACACTAGCGGGGGCCTAAATGAGCAGTTCTTC
TRBV6-1	TRBD1	.	TRBJ2-1	CASSELDRAYNEQFF	TGTGCCAGCAGTGAGCTGGACAGGGCCTACAATGAGCAGTTCTTC
TRBV3-1	.	.	TRBJ1-5	CASSPPGDLRAQHF	TGTGCCAGCAGCCCCCCGGGGGACCTCAGGGCCCAGCATTTT
TRBV24-1	.	.	TRBJ2-1	CATSVGGAENEQFF	TGTGCCACCAGTGTAGGTGGGGCCGAGAATGAGCAGTTCTTC